Below are 12 T cell receptor beta chains sequenced from a single sample in a study of Ad26.COV2.S vaccination and SARS-CoV-2 variants. TCRdb keeps only in-frame clones here, not all; method: immunoSEQ multiplex PCR. The sample has about 180,000 clones, roughly 87% seen once. The sequencing used peripheral blood, collected after recovery from COVID-19. These receptors all stem from a human donor who had recovered from COVID-19.

The V call is TRBV18, the J call TRBJ2-7; D may be TRBD2 (6 bases). V lost 8 bases to trimming and J lost 3 bases, with 17 bases between them. The CDR3 sequence is 14 residues long. Germline CDR1 and CDR2: KGHSH and LQKENI. The CDR3 region is CASQRDGGGYEQYF. In DNA form, the CDR3 reads TGTGCCAGCCAACGGGACGGGGGAGGCTACGAGCAGTACTTC.

This chain connects TRBV7-8 to TRBJ1-4, with 7 nucleotides matching TRBD1. Losses at the gene ends were 4 bases for V and 1 base for J; bases not matched to a gene: 6. Per germline, CDR1 SGHVS and CDR2 FQNEAQ. The CDR3 is 16 residues long. The CDR3 is CASSSRQGGTNEKLFF. The CDR3 DNA sequence: TGTGCCAGCAGCTCTCGACAGGGCGGAACTAATGAAAAACTGTTTTTT.

The chain recombines TRBV6-5 with TRBJ2-3; 8 bases are a match to TRBD1. Germline loops: CDR1 MNHEY, CDR2 SVGAGI. This CDR3 comprises 14 residues. The V gene end was trimmed by 5 bases and the J gene end by 5 bases; junction bases not matched to a gene: 6. CDR3 residues: CASSQTGVGDTQYF. DNA of the CDR3: TGTGCCAGCAGTCAGACAGGGGTTGGAGATACGCAGTATTTT.

V gene TRBV15 combines with J gene TRBJ2-4; 8 bases agree with TRBD1. Germline CDR1 LNHNV, CDR2 YYDKDF (reference sequence). This CDR3 region has 14 residues. The J segment lost 9 bases and the V segment lost 8 bases, leaving 12 bases of the junction unmatched. The CDR3 coding sequence is TGTGCCACCTCTCAGGGGGCCGCAGTTGGCATTCAGTACTTC. Its protein is CATSQGAAVGIQYF.

This chain links TRBV19 with TRBJ2-3; D tentatively reads TRBD1 or TRBD2 (5 bases each). This CDR3 region has 15 residues. V gave up 4 bases and J gave up 3 bases, with 14 bases separating them. CDR1 and CDR2 (germline): LNHDA, SQIVND (reference sequence). CDR3: CASSRDGHRTDTQYF. The DNA of the CDR3 is TGTGCCAGTAGTAGGGACGGGCACCGGACAGATACGCAGTATTTT.

V is TRBV19 and J is TRBJ2-1; the match to TRBD2 covers 7 bases. The germline CDR1 and CDR2 sequences are LNHDA and SQIVND (reference sequence). The V gene end was trimmed by 6 bases and the J gene end by 3 bases; junction bases not matched to a gene: 11. CDR3 length: 16 residues. CDR3 nucleotide sequence: TGTGCCAGTAGCCCTCGCGGGCGCGGGAGCTACAATGAGCAGTTCTTC. Translating it yields CASSPRGRGSYNEQFF.

This chain connects TRBV7-8 to TRBJ1-3; possible D gene TRBD1, 5 bases. V shed 8 bases and J shed 8 bases, with 19 bases lying between them. The germline V gene encodes CDR1 SGHVS and CDR2 FQNEAQ. The CDR3 covers 14 residues. The CDR3 DNA reads TGTGCCAGCTTAGGGGTCTTTGGGCCGGACACCATATATTTT. Residues: CASLGVFGPDTIYF.

This chain links TRBV30 with TRBJ1-1; unclear D gene. V lost 2 bases, J lost 3 bases, and 10 bases lay in between. This CDR3 is built from 13 residues. Germline V gives CDR1 GTSNPN, CDR2 SVGIG (reference sequence). CDR3 loop: CAWSIQTYTEAFF. CDR3 DNA sequence: TGTGCCTGGAGTATACAGACTTACACTGAAGCTTTCTTT. The full variable domain, in which reference TRBV30 and TRBJ1-1 provide the parts outside the CDR3, is SQTIHQWPATLVQPVGSPLSLECTVEGTSNPNLYWYRQAAGRGLQLLFYSVGIGQISSEVPQNLSASRPQDRQFILSSKKLLLSDSGFYLCAWSIQTYTEAFFGQGTRLTVV.

The chain uses TRBV6-1 and TRBJ1-3; D not certain. The germline V and J ends were trimmed by 3 bases and 1 base, with 4 bases remaining between them. This CDR3 contains 13 residues. Germline V gene sequence: CDR1 MNHNS, CDR2 SASEGT. The CDR3 protein is CASSDWSGNTIYF. The DNA for the CDR3 is TGTGCCAGCAGTGATTGGTCTGGAAACACCATATATTTT.

The chain is built from TRBV9 and TRBJ2-3; D may be TRBD1 or TRBD2 (6 bases each). Trimming took 0 bases from V and 3 from J, leaving 14 bases between them. The CDR3 runs 16 residues. Germline CDR1 and CDR2: SGDLS and YYNGEE. The CDR3 region is CASSVAGASGTDTQYF. CDR3 DNA: TGTGCCAGCAGCGTAGCGGGGGCTTCTGGTACAGATACGCAGTATTTT.

J is TRBJ2-2 and V is TRBV28; no clear D. V lost 11 bases and J 0 bases, leaving 10 bases between the germline ends. Germline-derived CDR1 and CDR2 are MDHEN and SYDVKM. CDR3 length: 13 amino acids. In DNA, the CDR3 is TGTGCCGGCCGGACGGCGAACACCGGGGAGCTGTTTTTT. It is translated as CAGRTANTGELFF.

The chain employs TRBV5-1 and TRBJ1-1; 9 positions match TRBD1. Trimming took 4 bases from V and 11 from J; bases not matched to a gene: 12. CDR3 size: 14 residues. Germline V CDR1 and CDR2: SGHRS, YFSETQ. CDR3 sequence: CASSDSQGATRAFF. In nucleotides, the CDR3 is TGCGCCAGCAGCGACTCACAGGGGGCGACGAGGGCTTTCTTT.